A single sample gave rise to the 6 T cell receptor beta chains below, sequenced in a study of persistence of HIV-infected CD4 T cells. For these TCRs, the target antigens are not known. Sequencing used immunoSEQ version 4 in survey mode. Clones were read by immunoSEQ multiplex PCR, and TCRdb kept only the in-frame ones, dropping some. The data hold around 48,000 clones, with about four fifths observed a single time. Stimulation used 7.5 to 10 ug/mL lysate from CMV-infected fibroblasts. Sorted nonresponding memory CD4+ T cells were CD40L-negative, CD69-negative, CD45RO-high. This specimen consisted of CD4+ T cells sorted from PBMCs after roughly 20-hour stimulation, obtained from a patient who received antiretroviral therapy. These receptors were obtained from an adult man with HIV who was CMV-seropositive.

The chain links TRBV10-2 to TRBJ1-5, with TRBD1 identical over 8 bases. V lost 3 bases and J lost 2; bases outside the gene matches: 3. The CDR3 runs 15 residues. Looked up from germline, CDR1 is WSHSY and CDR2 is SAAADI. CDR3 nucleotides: TGCGCCAGCAGTGATAAGGGACAGGGCAATCAGCCCCAGCATTTT. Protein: CASSDKGQGNQPQHF.

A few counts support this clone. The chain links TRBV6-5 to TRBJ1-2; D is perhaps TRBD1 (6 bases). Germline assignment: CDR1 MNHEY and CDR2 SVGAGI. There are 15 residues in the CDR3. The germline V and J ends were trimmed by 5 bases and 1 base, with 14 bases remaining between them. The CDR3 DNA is TGTGCCAGCAGTAAACAGGGTCTAAATAACTATGGCTACACCTTC. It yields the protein CASSKQGLNNYGYTF.

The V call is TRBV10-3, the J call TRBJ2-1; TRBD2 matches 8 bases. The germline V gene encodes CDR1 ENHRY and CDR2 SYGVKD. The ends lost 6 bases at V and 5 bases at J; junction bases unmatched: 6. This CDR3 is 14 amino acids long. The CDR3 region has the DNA TGTGCCATCAGGAGCGGGAGTATCCACAATGAGCAGTTCTTC. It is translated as CAIRSGSIHNEQFF.

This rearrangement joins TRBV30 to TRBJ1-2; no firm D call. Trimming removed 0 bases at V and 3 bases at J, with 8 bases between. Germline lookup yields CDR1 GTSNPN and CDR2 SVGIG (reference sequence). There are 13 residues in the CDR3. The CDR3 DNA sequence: TGTGCCTGGAGTGTCGAGGGAGACTATGGCTACACCTTC. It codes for CAWSVEGDYGYTF.

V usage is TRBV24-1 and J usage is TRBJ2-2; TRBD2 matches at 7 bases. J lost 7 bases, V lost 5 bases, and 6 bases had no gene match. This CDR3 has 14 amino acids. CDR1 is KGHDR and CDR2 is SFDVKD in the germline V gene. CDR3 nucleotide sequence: TGTGCCACCAGTGGACGCGGGAGTGTCGGGGAGCTGTTTTTT. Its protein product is CATSGRGSVGELFF.

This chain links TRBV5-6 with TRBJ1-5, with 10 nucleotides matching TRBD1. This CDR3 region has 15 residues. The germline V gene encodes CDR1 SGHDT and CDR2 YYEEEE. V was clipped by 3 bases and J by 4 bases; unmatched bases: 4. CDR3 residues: CASSSRDRGNQPQHF. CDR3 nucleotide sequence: TGTGCCAGCAGCTCGAGGGACAGGGGTAATCAGCCCCAGCATTTT.